The clone carrying this TCR beta chain has a single count. CDR3 size: 13 residues. The J segment lost 4 bases and the V segment lost 10 bases, leaving 6 bases of the junction unmatched. Germline assignment: CDR1 MDHEN and CDR2 SYDVKM. Data came from immunoSEQ multiplex PCR; TCRdb stores just in-frame clones and leaves some out. In the table there are more than 150,000 clones, roughly 90% of which are singletons. This entry belongs to a study of T cell responses to AZD1222 COVID-19 vaccine. Sequences were derived from peripheral blood, sampled 28 days after the second AZD1222 dose. The chain couples TRBV28 to TRBJ2-1; 8 bases map to TRBD1. This TCR came from an adult who received the AZD1222 COVID-19 vaccine. The CDR3 nucleotides read TGTGCCATCAGGGGGCCGGAGTACAATGAGCAGTTCTTC. It codes for CAIRGPEYNEQFF. Complete variable domain (other parts from reference TRBV28 and TRBJ2-1): DVKVTQSSRYLVKRTGEKVFLECVQDMDHENMFWYRQDPGLGLRLIYFSYDVKMKEKGDIPEGYSVSREKKERFSLILESASTNQTSMYLCAIRGPEYNEQFFGPGTRLTVL.